A selection of T cell receptor beta chains follows, all from one sample in a study of T cell repertoires in cytomegalovirus infection. TCRdb reanalysed the reads using MiXCR and keeps one entry per CDR3 protein. Of 200,000 or so distinct CDR3 sequences in the sample, 30% to 45% are singletons; the top ten hold around 64%. These receptors have no known antigen. Sequencing was performed on CD8+ T cells from cultured PBMCs, taken from culture after CMV antigen stimulation. All receptors derive from a human donor in good health (CMV status not recorded). Some clones in this sample may be carry-over from other donors' samples. Both conserved end residues are part of each CDR3. D genes are given only for firm matches. Size values are once, few and many counts, or a class for expanded clones, and some rows have none.

J gene,clone size,D gene,V gene,CDR3 protein,CDR3 DNA
TRBJ2-2,-,TRBD2,TRBV7-3,CASRRTSDFRELFF,TGTGCCAGCAGGCGGACTAGCGATTTCCGGGAGCTGTTTTTT
TRBJ1-2,-,-,TRBV7-9,CASSQGTYGYTF,TGTGCCAGCAGCCAAGGGACTTATGGCTACACCTTC
TRBJ2-3,-,TRBD1,TRBV27,CASSLQGVASTDTQYF,TGTGCCAGCAGCCTCCAGGGGGTAGCTAGCACAGATACGCAGTATTTT
TRBJ2-1,few,-,TRBV11-3,CASSPGRRGYNEQFF,TGTGCCAGCAGCCCAGGCAGGCGGGGCTACAATGAGCAGTTCTTC
TRBJ2-7,-,-,TRBV12-3/TRBV12-4,CASSFIGTGTYEQYF,TGTGCCAGCAGTTTTATCGGAACAGGGACCTACGAGCAGTACTTC
TRBJ2-3,-,-,TRBV19,CASSMGLSSTDTQYF,TGTGCCAGTAGTATGGGACTTTCTAGCACAGATACGCAGTATTTT
TRBJ2-7,few,TRBD1,TRBV27,CATSGTGRYEQYF,TGTGCCACCTCCGGGACAGGGAGGTACGAGCAGTACTTC
TRBJ1-2,-,-,TRBV9,CASSSSPDRPTNYGYTF,TGTGCCAGCAGCTCTAGCCCGGACAGACCCACTAACTATGGCTACACCTTC
TRBJ2-7,few,-,TRBV28,CASRKTRENEQYF,TGTGCCAGCAGGAAGACTAGAGAGAACGAGCAGTACTTC
TRBJ2-1,-,-,TRBV13,CASSFGGGSNEQFF,TGTGCCAGCAGCTTTGGGGGCGGTAGCAATGAGCAGTTCTTC
TRBJ2-2,-,-,TRBV7-9,CASSPPGRTGELFF,TGTGCCAGCAGCCCCCCGGGGAGGACCGGGGAGCTGTTTTTT
TRBJ2-1,-,TRBD1,TRBV7-9,CASSEPGQGGREQFF,TGTGCCAGCAGCGAACCGGGACAGGGGGGTCGTGAGCAGTTCTTC
TRBJ2-7,-,-,TRBV7-9,CASSLRAEEQYF,TGTGCCAGCAGCCTCAGGGCGGAGGAGCAGTACTTC
TRBJ1-2,few,-,TRBV12-5,CASGPRAGSYGYTF,TGTGCTAGTGGTCCACGAGCAGGTAGCTATGGCTACACCTTC
TRBJ2-7,few,-,TRBV6-7,CASTATGKTYEQYF,TGTGCCAGCACCGCAACAGGGAAAACCTACGAGCAGTACTTC
TRBJ1-4,-,-,TRBV4-2,CASSQEVTSTNEKLFF,TGTGCCAGCAGCCAAGAGGTCACCTCAACTAATGAAAAACTGTTTTTT
TRBJ1-2,-,TRBD1,TRBV5-4,CASSREGADYGYTF,TGTGCCAGCAGCAGGGAGGGGGCGGATTATGGCTACACCTTC
TRBJ1-5,few,TRBD1,TRBV28,CASSLTGIRYSNQPQHF,TGTGCCAGCAGTCTGACAGGGATCCGATATAGCAATCAGCCCCAGCATTTT
TRBJ1-6,few,-,TRBV2,CASMGRLGNSPLHF,TGTGCCAGCATGGGAAGGTTAGGGAATTCACCCCTCCACTTT
TRBJ1-2,-,-,TRBV2,CASRRRGEANYGYTF,TGTGCCAGCAGGAGGAGGGGGGAAGCTAACTATGGCTACACCTTC
TRBJ1-6,-,-,TRBV7-9,CASSYAQLLHF,TGTGCCAGCAGCTACGCTCAACTCCTCCACTTT
TRBJ2-1,few,TRBD2,TRBV30,CAWSVAGEQFF,TGTGCCTGGTCAGTAGCGGGTGAGCAGTTCTTC